The 3 T cell receptor beta chains given below trace back to one sample, sequenced in a study of cytomegalovirus exposure and HLA in healthy donors. Amplification used 60 Vbeta primers and 13 Jbeta primers. Sequenced by immunoSEQ multiplex PCR; TCRdb stores in-frame clones only, minus some. The profile shows under 300,000 clones, about 80% of them singletons. Material: PBMCs. The source is a woman aged 60 to 75 in good health and CMV-seropositive.

Concerning this clone: Other DNA sequences in this sample translate to the same CDR3. The V gene is TRBV6-5, the J gene TRBJ1-1; no reliable D call. Germline CDR1 reads MNHEY; CDR2 reads SVGAGI. There are 13 residues in the CDR3. V was pared by 6 bases and J by 0 bases, with 8 bases between. CDR3 in DNA: TGTGCCAGCAGAAGAAGCATGAACACTGAAGCTTTCTTT. It is translated as CASRRSMNTEAFF.

The CDR3 nucleotides are TGTGCCATAGGGGGACAGGTGGGTTCTACTGTCTGGGAAGCTTTCTTT. This encodes CAIGGQVGSTVWEAFF. The rearrangement links TRBV28 to TRBJ1-1, with 8 bases fitting TRBD1. Per germline, CDR1 MDHEN and CDR2 SYDVKM. The trim removed 10 bases at V and 8 bases at J, leaving 21 bases unmatched. The CDR3 length is 16 residues. Looking up the rest from reference TRBV28 and TRBJ1-1 gives the full variable domain: DVKVTQSSRYLVKRTGEKVFLECVQDMDHENMFWYRQDPGLGLRLIYFSYDVKMKEKGDIPEGYSVSREKKERFSLILESASTNQTSMYLCAIGGQVGSTVWEAFFGQGTRLTVV.

This clone was detected a few times. V and J are TRBV18 and TRBJ2-3, with 7 bases lining up with TRBD1. There are 17 residues in the CDR3. Trimming cost V 3 bases and J 2 bases; bases outside gene matches: 11. Germline assignment: CDR1 KGHSH and CDR2 LQKENI. For the CDR3, the DNA is TGTGCCAGCTCACCGGCCTCGACAGGGCTTAACACAGATACGCAGTATTTT. This sequence encodes CASSPASTGLNTDTQYF.